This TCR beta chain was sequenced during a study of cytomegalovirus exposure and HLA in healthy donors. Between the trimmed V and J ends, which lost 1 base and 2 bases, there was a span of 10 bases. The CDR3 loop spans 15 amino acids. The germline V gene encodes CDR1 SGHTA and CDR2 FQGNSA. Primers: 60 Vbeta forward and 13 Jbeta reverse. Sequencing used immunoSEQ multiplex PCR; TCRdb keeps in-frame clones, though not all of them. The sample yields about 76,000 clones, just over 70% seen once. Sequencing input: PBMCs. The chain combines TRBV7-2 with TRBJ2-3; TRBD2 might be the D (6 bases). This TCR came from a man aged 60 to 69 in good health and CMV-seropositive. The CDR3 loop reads CASSLGAGYTDTQYF. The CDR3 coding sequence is TGTGCCAGCAGCTTAGGCGCGGGGTACACAGATACGCAGTATTTT.